Here is one T cell receptor beta chain with its context. Trimming shortened V by 4 bases and J by 1 base, and 10 bases separated the two germline ends. Germline values: CDR1 MDHEN, CDR2 SYDVKM. The CDR3 is 14 amino acids. The data were taken from a study of T cell changes during pregnancy in multiple sclerosis. Here immunoSEQ multiplex PCR was the method, and the copy in TCRdb shows in-frame clones only, minus some. Here the sample spans under 110,000 clones, more than 85% being singletons. The sequence was obtained from a female donor with multiple sclerosis, enrolled in a pregnancy study. The specimen comprised peripheral blood, sampled in the second trimester of pregnancy. The chain uses TRBV28 and TRBJ2-5, with D possibly TRBD1 on 5 matching bases. The CDR3 DNA sequence: TGTGCCAGCAGTTCCCGACAGTCCCAAGAGACCCAGTACTTC. It is translated as CASSSRQSQETQYF.